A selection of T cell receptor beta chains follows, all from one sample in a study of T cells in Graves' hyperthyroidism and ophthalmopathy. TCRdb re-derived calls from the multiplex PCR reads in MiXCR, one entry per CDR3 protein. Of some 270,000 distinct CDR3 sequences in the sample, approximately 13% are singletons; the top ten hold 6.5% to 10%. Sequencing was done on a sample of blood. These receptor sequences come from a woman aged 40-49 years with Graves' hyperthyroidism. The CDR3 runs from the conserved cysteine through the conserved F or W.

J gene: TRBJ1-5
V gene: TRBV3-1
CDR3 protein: CASSQDDGSSPQHF

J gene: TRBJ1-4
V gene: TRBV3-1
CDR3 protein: CASSPSGVNEKLFF

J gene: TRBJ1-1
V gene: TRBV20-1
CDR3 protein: CSANTYSTEAFF

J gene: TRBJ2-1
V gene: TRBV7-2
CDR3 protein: CASSPTRTGNEQFF

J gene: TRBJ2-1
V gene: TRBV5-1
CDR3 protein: CASSLSLAGGDEQFF

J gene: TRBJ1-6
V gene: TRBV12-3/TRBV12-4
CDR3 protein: CASSFQGENSPLHF

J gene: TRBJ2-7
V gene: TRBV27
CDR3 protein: CASSLFSLGEQYF

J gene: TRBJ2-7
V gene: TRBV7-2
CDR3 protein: CASSLGTGYSYEQYF

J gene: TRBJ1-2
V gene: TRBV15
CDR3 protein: CATQNRGRGYGYTF

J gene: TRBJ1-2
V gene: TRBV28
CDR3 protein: CASYLLSGQFGYGYTF

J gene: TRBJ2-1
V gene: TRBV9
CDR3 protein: CASSVGPSGSYNEQFF

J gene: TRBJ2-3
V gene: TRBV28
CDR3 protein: CASSLTLPGDTQYF

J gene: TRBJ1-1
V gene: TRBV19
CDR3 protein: CASSLRTVLNTEAFF

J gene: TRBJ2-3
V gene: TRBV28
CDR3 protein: CASSFLAATTDTQYF

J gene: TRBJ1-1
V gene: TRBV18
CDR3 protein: CASSPPSGLLNTEAFF

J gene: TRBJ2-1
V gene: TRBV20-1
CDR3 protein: CSAKGLAGEQFF

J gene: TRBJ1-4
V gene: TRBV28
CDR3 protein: CASSSGRPDNEKLFF

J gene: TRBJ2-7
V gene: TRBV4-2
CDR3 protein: CASSQELAGSYEQYF

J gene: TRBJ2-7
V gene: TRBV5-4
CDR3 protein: CASSLAGCSYEQYF

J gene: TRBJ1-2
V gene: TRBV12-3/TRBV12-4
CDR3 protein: CASSLVRGYGYTF

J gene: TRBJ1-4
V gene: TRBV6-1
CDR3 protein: CASSEANEKLFF

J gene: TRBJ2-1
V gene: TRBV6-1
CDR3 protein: CASKGTGYNEQFF

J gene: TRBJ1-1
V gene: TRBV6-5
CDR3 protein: CASSYTSGGVRDKSFF

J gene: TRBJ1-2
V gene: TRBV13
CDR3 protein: CASSFEQGRSYTF

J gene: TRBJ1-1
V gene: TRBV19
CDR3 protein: CASSPAPGKAEAFF

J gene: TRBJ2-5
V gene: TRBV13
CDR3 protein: CASSLGGGGFQETQYF

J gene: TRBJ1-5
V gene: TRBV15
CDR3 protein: CATSRDLTVDQPQHF

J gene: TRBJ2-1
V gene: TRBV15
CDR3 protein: CATSRDSSGFYNEQFF

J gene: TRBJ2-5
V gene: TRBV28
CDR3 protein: CASSPDTEETQYF

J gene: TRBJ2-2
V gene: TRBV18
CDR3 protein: CASSRSRGTLELFF

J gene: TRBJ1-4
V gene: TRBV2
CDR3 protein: CASSGQSLVGEKLFF

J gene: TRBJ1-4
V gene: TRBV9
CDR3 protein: CASSVAYGGEPNEKLFF

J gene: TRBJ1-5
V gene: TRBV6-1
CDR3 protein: CASSERVSRQPQHF

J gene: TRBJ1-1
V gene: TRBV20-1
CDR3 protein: CSAGKAWDTEAFF

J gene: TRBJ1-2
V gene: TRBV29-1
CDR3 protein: CSVETGTYGYTF

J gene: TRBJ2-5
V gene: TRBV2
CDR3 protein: CASSEEREGETQYF

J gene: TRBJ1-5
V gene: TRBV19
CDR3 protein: CASSIEEGNQPQHF

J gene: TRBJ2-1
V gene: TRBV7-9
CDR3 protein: CAGSSAVEQFF

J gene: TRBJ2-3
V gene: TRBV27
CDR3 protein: CASRRIPSGRAWNTQYF

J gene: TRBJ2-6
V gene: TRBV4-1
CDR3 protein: CASSQSHFSGANVLTF

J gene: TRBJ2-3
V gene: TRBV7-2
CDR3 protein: CASAPLRASTDTQYF

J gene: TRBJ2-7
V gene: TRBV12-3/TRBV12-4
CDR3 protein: CASRVGLAGGHEQYF

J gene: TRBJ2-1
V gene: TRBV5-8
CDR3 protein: CASSLGKNQDEQFF

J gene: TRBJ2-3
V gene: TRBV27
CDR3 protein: CASSPRLSGSADTQYF

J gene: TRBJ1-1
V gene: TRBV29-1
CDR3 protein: CSVVGTAMNTEAFF

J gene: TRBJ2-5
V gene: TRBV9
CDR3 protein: CASSVGVDRGETQYF

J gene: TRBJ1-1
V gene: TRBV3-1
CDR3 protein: CAAVGGINTEAFF

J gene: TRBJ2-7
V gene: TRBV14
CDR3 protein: CASSQGTPITYEQYF